These 2 T cell receptor beta chains were all obtained from the same sample, sequenced in a study of blood T cell repertoires in COVID-19. TCRdb keeps only in-frame clones here, not all; method: immunoSEQ multiplex PCR. The repertoire consists of 170,000 or so clones, with over 90% occurring once and the leading ten covering approximately 0.48%. Sequencing used peripheral blood. The receptor source for this set is a middle-aged man with acute or convalescent COVID-19.

The V call is TRBV6-6, the J call TRBJ1-5, with D possibly TRBD1 on 5 matching bases. Germline V lookup: CDR1 MNHNY, CDR2 SVGAGI (reference sequence). The V gene lost 2 bases and the J gene lost 2 bases, with 7 bases spanning the gap. The CDR3 runs to 14 residues. CDR3 amino acids: CASSYDSRNQPQHF. The CDR3, as DNA: TGTGCCAGCAGTTACGACAGCCGCAATCAGCCCCAGCATTTT.

The chain is built from TRBV5-4 and TRBJ2-7; the D is unclear. This CDR3 is 12 amino acids long. With 0 bases removed from V and 5 bases from J, the gap between germline ends came to 6 bases. Germline values: CDR1 SGHNT, CDR2 YYREEE (reference sequence). CDR3: CASSLAADEQYF. In nucleotides, the CDR3 is TGTGCCAGCAGCTTGGCCGCGGACGAGCAGTACTTC.